This TCR beta chain was retrieved from a study of blood T cell repertoires in COVID-19. In the authors' workflow: Cell counts per sample came from amplifying reference gene primers. Using immunoSEQ multiplex PCR, the repertoire was profiled, and TCRdb retains in-frame clones only, with some absent. Clone size and the V and J calls come from that table; the DNA yielded D and trimming. Of around 500,000 clones detected, over 75% appear once; the ten largest clones hold 3.2%. This sequence was found in a human donor in a cohort sampled during active COVID-19. Sequenced material: peripheral blood.

The CDR3 nucleotides are TGTGCCAGCAGCCAAGGCTCTGGGGCGTGGGACTATGGCTACACCTTC. The encoded protein is CASSQGSGAWDYGYTF. The chain combines TRBV14 with TRBJ1-2; D is perhaps TRBD1 (5 bases). The CDR3 spans 16 residues. Germline CDR1 SGHDN, CDR2 FVKESK. The V end was cut by 1 base, the J end by 3 bases, with 15 bases between.